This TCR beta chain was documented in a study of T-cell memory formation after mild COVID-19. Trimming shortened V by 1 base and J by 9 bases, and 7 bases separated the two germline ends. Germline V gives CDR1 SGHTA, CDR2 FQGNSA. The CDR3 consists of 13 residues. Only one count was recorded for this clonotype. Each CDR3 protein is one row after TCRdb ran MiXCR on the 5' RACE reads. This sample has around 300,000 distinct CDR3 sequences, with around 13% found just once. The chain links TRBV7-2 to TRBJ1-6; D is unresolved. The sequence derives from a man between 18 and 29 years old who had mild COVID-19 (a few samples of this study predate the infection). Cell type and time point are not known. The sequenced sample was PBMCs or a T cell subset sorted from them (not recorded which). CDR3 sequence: CASSLGVVSPLHF. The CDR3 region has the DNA TGTGCCAGCAGCTTAGGGGTGGTTTCACCCCTCCACTTT.